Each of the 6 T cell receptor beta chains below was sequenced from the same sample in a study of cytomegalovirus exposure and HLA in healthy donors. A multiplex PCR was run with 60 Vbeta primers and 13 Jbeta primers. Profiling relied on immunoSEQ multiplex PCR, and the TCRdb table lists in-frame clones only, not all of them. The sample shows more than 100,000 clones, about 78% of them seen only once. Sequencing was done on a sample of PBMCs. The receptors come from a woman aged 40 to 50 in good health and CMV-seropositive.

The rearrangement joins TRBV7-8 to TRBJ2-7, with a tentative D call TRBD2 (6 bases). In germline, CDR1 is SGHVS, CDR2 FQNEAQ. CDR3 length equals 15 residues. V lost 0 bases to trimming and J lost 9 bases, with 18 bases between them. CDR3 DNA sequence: TGTGCCAGCAGCTTAGCGGAGGGGACCTGGGGCTCGCAGTACTTC. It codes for CASSLAEGTWGSQYF.

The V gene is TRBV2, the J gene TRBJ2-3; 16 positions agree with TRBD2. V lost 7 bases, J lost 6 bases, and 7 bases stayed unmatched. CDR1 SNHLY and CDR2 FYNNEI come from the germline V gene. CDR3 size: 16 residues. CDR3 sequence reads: CASNQGLAGGPDTQYF. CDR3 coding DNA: TGTGCCAGCAATCAGGGACTAGCGGGGGGGCCGGATACGCAGTATTTT.

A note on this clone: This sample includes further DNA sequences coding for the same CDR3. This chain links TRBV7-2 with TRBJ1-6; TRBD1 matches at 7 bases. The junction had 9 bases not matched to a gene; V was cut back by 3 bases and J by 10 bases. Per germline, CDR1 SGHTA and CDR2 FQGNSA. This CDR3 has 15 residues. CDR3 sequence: CASSFTGTANSPLHF. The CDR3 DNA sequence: TGTGCCAGCAGCTTTACCGGGACAGCCAACTCACCCCTCCACTTT.

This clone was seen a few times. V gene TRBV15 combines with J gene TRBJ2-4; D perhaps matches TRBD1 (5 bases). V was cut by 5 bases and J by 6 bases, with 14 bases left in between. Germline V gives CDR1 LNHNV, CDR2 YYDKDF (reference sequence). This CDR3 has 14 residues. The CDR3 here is CATSRAAGINIQYF. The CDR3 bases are TGTGCCACCAGCCGGGCGGCAGGGATAAACATTCAGTACTTC.

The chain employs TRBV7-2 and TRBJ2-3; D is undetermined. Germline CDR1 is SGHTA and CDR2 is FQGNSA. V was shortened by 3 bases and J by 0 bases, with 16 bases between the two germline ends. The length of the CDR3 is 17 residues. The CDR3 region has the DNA TGTGCCAGCAGCTTCCCCCTCCGAGGCTCTAGCACAGATACGCAGTATTTT. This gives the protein CASSFPLRGSSTDTQYF.

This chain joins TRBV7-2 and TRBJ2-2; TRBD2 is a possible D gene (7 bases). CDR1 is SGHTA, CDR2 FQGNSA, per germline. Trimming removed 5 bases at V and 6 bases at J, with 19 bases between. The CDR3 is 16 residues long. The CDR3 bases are TGTGCCAGCAGCCGAAGGATAGGGGGGGCTGCCGGGGAGCTGTTTTTT. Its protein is CASSRRIGGAAGELFF. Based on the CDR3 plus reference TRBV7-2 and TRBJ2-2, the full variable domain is GAGVSQSPSNKVTEKGKDVELRCDPISGHTALYWYRQSLGQGLEFLIYFQGNSAPDKSGLPSDRFSAERTGGSVSTLTIQRTQQEDSAVYLCASSRRIGGAAGELFFGEGSRLTVL.